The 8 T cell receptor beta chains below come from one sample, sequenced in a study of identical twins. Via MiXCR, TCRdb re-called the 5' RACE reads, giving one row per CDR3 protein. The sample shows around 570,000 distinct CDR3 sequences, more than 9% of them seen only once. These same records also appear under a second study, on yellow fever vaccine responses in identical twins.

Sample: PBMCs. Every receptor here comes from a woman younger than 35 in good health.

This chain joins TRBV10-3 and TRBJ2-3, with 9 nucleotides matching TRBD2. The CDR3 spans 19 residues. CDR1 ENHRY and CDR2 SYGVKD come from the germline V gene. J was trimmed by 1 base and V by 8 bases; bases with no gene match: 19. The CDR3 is CAIQASSGVLKRRTDTQYF. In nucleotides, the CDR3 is TGTGCCATCCAGGCTTCTAGCGGGGTCCTTAAGCGTCGCACAGATACGCAGTATTTT.

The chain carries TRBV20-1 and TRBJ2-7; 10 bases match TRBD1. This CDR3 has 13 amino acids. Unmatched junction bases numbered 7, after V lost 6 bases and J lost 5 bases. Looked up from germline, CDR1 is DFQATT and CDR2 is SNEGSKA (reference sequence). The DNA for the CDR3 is TGCAGTGCCACCCGGGACAGGGGTCACGAGCAGTACTTC. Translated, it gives CSATRDRGHEQYF.

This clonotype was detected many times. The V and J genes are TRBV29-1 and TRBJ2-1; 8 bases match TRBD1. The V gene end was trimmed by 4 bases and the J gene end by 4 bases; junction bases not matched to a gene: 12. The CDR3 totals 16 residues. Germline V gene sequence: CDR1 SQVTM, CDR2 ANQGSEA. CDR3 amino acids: CSVGPEKGQDYNEQFF. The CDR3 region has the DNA TGCAGCGTTGGCCCGGAGAAGGGACAGGATTACAATGAGCAGTTCTTC.

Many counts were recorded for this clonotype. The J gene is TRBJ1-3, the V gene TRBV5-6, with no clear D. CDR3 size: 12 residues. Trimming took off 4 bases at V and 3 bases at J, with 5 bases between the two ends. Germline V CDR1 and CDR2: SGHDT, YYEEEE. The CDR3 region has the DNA TGTGCCAGCAGCGCCGGTGGAAACACCATATATTTT. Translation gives CASSAGGNTIYF.

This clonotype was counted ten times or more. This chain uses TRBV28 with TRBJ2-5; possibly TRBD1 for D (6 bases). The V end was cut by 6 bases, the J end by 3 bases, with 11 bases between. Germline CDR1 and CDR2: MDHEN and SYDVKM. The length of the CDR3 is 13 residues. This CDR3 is CASRRRTEETQYF. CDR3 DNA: TGTGCCAGCAGACGTAGGACAGAAGAGACCCAGTACTTC.

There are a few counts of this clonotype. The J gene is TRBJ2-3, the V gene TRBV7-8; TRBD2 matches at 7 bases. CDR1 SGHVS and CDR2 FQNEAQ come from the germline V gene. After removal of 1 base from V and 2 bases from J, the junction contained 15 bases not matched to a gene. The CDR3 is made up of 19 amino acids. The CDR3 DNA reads TGTGCCAGCAGCTTAGGCTACCTTTCCGGGGGGTCTTCCACAGATACGCAGTATTTT. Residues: CASSLGYLSGGSSTDTQYF.

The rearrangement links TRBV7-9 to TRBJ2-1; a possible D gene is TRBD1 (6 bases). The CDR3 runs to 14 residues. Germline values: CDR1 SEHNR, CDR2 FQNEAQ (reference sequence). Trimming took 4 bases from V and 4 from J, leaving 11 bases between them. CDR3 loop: CASSSPRGYNEQFF. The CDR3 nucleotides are TGTGCCAGCAGCTCACCCAGGGGATACAATGAGCAGTTCTTC.

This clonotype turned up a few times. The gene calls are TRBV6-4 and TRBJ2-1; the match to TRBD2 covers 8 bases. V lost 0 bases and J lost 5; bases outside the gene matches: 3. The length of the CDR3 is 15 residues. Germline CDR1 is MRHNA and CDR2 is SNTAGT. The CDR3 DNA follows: TGTGCCAGCAGTGACTCTAGCGGGGCACACAATGAGCAGTTCTTC. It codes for CASSDSSGAHNEQFF.